This T cell receptor beta chain was observed in a study of CD8 T cells in ankylosing spondylitis. The study, taken as a whole, reports: Before this, some motif variants had been reported in reactive arthritis synovial fluid and blood. It was reported that disease-linked clones were significantly enriched in matched ankylosing spondylitis synovial fluid.

To note about this clonotype: Its antigen remains unidentified.

J was trimmed by 15 bases and V by 5 bases; bases with no gene match: 15. Germline V gene sequence: CDR1 MNHEY, CDR2 SVGAGI. The CDR3 totals 14 residues. Making use of molecular barcodes, quantitative 5'-RACE generated TCR beta libraries. TCRdb analysed the 5' RACE reads with MiXCR anew, one entry per CDR3 protein. The table lists 200,000 to 300,000 distinct CDR3 sequences, 20% to 30% of them singletons. The sequenced sample consisted of blood, either unsorted or a sorted T cell fraction (not recorded which). The chain couples TRBV6-5 to TRBJ2-3, with 9 bases fitting TRBD2. The source is a male donor with ankylosing spondylitis or in good health (not recorded which). The CDR3, as DNA: TGTGCCAGCAGTACCGACCTGACTCGAGCGGGGGGTTATTTT. Translated, it gives CASSTDLTRAGGYF.